Below, 30 T cell receptor beta chains from the same sample are listed, as sequenced in a study of OX40 agonist ivuxolimab in advanced cancers. Data came from immunoSEQ multiplex PCR; TCRdb stores just in-frame clones and leaves some out. This sample yields some 68,000 clones, of which around nine tenths are seen a single time; around 1.9% belongs to the top ten. The specimen was CD4+ or CD8+ T cells sorted from blood, collected in a trial of the OX40 agonist ivuxolimab. These receptor sequences come from an adult with an advanced solid tumor such as melanoma, head and neck, liver or kidney cancer.

The V and J genes are TRBV27 and TRBJ2-5; 7 bases align to TRBD1. From germline, CDR1 is MNHEY and CDR2 SMNVEV (reference sequence). The CDR3 contains 15 residues. Losses at the gene ends were 4 bases for V and 3 bases for J; bases not matched to a gene: 8. CDR3 sequence (DNA): TGTGCCAGCAGTTCCCTGACAGGGCTTAAAGAGACCCAGTACTTC. Its protein is CASSSLTGLKETQYF.

J is TRBJ2-1 and V is TRBV6-1; 12 positions match TRBD2. The ends lost 6 bases at V and 5 bases at J; junction bases unmatched: 2. The CDR3 is 14 residues long. CDR1 is MNHNS and CDR2 is SASEGT in the germline V gene. CDR3 nucleotides: TGTGCCAGCAGAAGACTAGCGGGGGACAATGAGCAGTTCTTC. Translating gives CASRRLAGDNEQFF.

The genes are TRBV7-4 and TRBJ2-5, with 10 positions matching TRBD2. Germline CDR1 reads SGHVT; CDR2 reads SQSDAQ. The V and J ends lost 5 bases and 4 bases, in that order; junction bases with no gene match: 7. There are 15 residues in the CDR3. CDR3 sequence (DNA): TGTGCCAGCAGCCTCCTAGCGGGGGCCCGAGAGACCCAGTACTTC. Translated: CASSLLAGARETQYF.

This rearrangement joins TRBV10-3 to TRBJ2-3; D ambiguous. Trimming removed 6 bases from V and 4 bases from J, with 8 bases in between. The germline V gene encodes CDR1 ENHRY and CDR2 SYGVKD. There are 12 residues in the CDR3. CDR3 in DNA: TGTGCCATCAGCCCGCTAGCAGATACGCAGTATTTT. This codes for CAISPLADTQYF.

The CDR3 DNA reads TGTGCCACCAGTCGGGGCGGCTCCTACAATGAGCAGTTCTTC. Translated, it gives CATSRGGSYNEQFF. The rearrangement joins TRBV15 to TRBJ2-1, with D perhaps matching TRBD1 or TRBD2 (5 bases each). Deletions cut 6 bases from V and 0 bases from J, with 9 bases between. This CDR3 spans 14 amino acids. Germline CDR1 and CDR2: LNHNV and YYDKDF (reference sequence). Full variable domain (missing parts from reference TRBV15 and TRBJ2-1): DAMVIQNPRYQVTQFGKPVTLSCSQTLNHNVMYWYQQKSSQAPKLLFHYYDKDFNNEADTPDNFQSRRPNTSFCFLDIRSPGLGDTAMYLCATSRGGSYNEQFFGPGTRLTVL.

The chain employs TRBV7-9 and TRBJ1-1; D call uncertain. V was shortened by 6 bases and J by 5 bases, with 19 bases between the two germline ends. This CDR3 has 15 amino acids. The germline V gene has CDR1 SEHNR and CDR2 FQNEAQ (reference sequence). The CDR3: CASSLAGNTQTEAFF. For the CDR3, the DNA is TGTGCCAGCAGTCTAGCGGGCAATACCCAAACTGAAGCTTTCTTT.

CDR3 region: CASSGRLGTEAFF. The CDR3 coding sequence is TGTGCCAGCAGTGGACGCTTGGGGACTGAAGCTTTCTTT. The chain uses TRBV6-6 and TRBJ1-1; D is unclear. V lost 5 bases, J lost 5 bases, and 12 bases lay in between. The CDR3 totals 13 residues. Looked up from germline, CDR1 is MNHNY and CDR2 is SVGAGI (reference sequence).

The chain is built from TRBV2 and TRBJ2-4; TRBD1 matches 9 bases. Per the germline V gene, CDR1 is SNHLY and CDR2 is FYNNEI. The V segment lost 2 bases and the J segment 0 bases; nucleotides outside the gene matches: 8. The length of the CDR3 is 18 residues. CDR3 nucleotides: TGTGCCAGCAGTGAATGGCGAACAGGGGGCCCAGCCAAAAACATTCAGTACTTC. This gives the protein CASSEWRTGGPAKNIQYF.

This clone has a single count. This chain uses TRBV7-9 with TRBJ2-7; possible D gene TRBD1, 5 bases. Germline V lookup: CDR1 SEHNR, CDR2 FQNEAQ (reference sequence). The CDR3 covers 12 residues. The V end lost 4 bases, the J end lost 5 bases, and 9 bases lay between the germline ends. The CDR3 nucleotides read TGTGCCAGCAGCTCTACAGGAGACGAGCAGTACTTC. Translated, it gives CASSSTGDEQYF.

J is TRBJ2-1 and V is TRBV2, with 10 nucleotides matching TRBD2. V trimming: 5 bases; J trimming: 2 bases; junction bases outside the gene matches: 0. The CDR3 loop spans 14 amino acids. CDR1 is SNHLY and CDR2 is FYNNEI in the germline V gene. The CDR3 DNA sequence: TGTGCCAGCAGTAGCGGGAGGGCCTACAATGAGCAGTTCTTC. Translated: CASSSGRAYNEQFF.

The rearrangement links TRBV30 to TRBJ2-2; the D is unclear. Trimming removed 3 bases at V and 3 bases at J, with 14 bases between. CDR1 GTSNPN and CDR2 SVGIG come from the germline V gene (reference sequence). There are 15 residues in the CDR3. The CDR3: CAWREPPRDTGELFF. In nucleotides, the CDR3 is TGTGCCTGGAGAGAACCGCCTAGGGACACCGGGGAGCTGTTTTTT. Filled out from reference TRBV30 and TRBJ2-2, the complete variable domain reads SQTIHQWPATLVQPVGSPLSLECTVEGTSNPNLYWYRQAAGRGLQLLFYSVGIGQISSEVPQNLSASRPQDRQFILSSKKLLLSDSGFYLCAWREPPRDTGELFFGEGSRLTVL.

V gene TRBV2 combines with J gene TRBJ2-7; no clear D. Germline values: CDR1 SNHLY, CDR2 FYNNEI. The CDR3 contains 11 residues. V lost 3 bases and J lost 7, with 7 bases in between. The CDR3 sequence: CASSEEREQYF. The CDR3 nucleotides read TGTGCCAGCAGTGAGGAGAGGGAGCAGTACTTC.

This clone occurred a few times. Distinct nucleotide sequences in the sample also encode this CDR3. V usage is TRBV10-3 and J usage is TRBJ1-5; no definite D call. Per the germline V gene, CDR1 is ENHRY and CDR2 is SYGVKD. The CDR3 spans 12 residues. As DNA, the CDR3 is TGTGCAATCGGGGATAGCAATCAGCCCCAGCATTTT. It is translated as CAIGDSNQPQHF.

J is TRBJ2-4 and V is TRBV11-3, with D tentatively TRBD1 or TRBD2 (5 bases each). The CDR3 is 16 amino acids. Trimming stripped 1 base from V and 11 bases from J, with 21 bases between. From germline, CDR1 is SGHNT and CDR2 YENEEA. The CDR3 sequence is CASSLGQSQFGDVQYF. CDR3 bases: TGTGCCAGCAGCTTAGGACAGAGCCAATTCGGGGACGTTCAGTACTTC.

The V gene is TRBV7-2, the J gene TRBJ1-4, with D possibly being TRBD1 (5 bases). This CDR3 has 16 residues. Germline V lookup: CDR1 SGHTA, CDR2 FQGNSA. V dropped 4 bases and J dropped 8 bases, with 20 bases sitting between them. The CDR3 reads CASSSKTASLNEKLFF. The CDR3 DNA reads as TGTGCCAGCAGCTCGAAGACAGCTTCCTTGAACGAAAAACTGTTTTTT.

The chain has TRBV27 and TRBJ2-4, with D possibly called TRBD1 or TRBD2 (5 bases each). Germline V gene sequence: CDR1 MNHEY, CDR2 SMNVEV (reference sequence). Trimming took 8 bases from V and 0 from J, leaving 11 bases between them. This CDR3 is built from 14 residues. In nucleotides, the CDR3 is TGTGCCAGCTGGGACGTTCTAGCCAAAAACATTCAGTACTTC. This translates into CASWDVLAKNIQYF.

The rearrangement uses TRBV4-3 and TRBJ2-1; TRBD2 agrees at 16 bases. Germline V gene data show CDR1 as LGHNA and CDR2 as YSLEER. Trimming removed 5 bases from V and 6 bases from J; junction bases left unmatched: 10. The CDR3 spans 18 residues. As DNA, the CDR3 is TGCGCCAGCAGCAAAACCGGGACTAGCGGGGGGGCCTCCAATGAGCAGTTCTTC. This codes for CASSKTGTSGGASNEQFF.

This clone has just one count. The V gene is TRBV7-2, the J gene TRBJ1-4; D possibly corresponds to TRBD1 (5 bases). CDR1 and CDR2 (germline): SGHTA, FQGNSA. The V and J ends lost 5 bases and 0 bases respectively, with 10 bases between them. The CDR3 is 15 amino acids. CDR3 loop: CASSLTGPTNEKLFF. As DNA, the CDR3 is TGTGCCAGCAGCCTTACAGGTCCAACTAATGAAAAACTGTTTTTT.

This chain joins TRBV29-1 and TRBJ1-5; 7 bases map to TRBD1. The germline gives CDR1 SQVTM, CDR2 ANQGSEA. After removal of 7 bases from V and 9 bases from J, the junction contained 9 bases not matched to a gene. CDR3 size: 12 residues. CDR3: CSARTGPGPQHF. The CDR3 DNA follows: TGCAGCGCCAGGACAGGTCCTGGGCCCCAGCATTTT. The whole variable domain, remainder taken from reference TRBV29-1 and TRBJ1-5, is SAVISQKPSRDICQRGTSLTIQCQVDSQVTMMFWYRQQPGQSLTLIATANQGSEATYESGFVIDKFPISRPNLTFSTLTVSNMSPEDSSIYLCSARTGPGPQHFGDGTRLSIL.

This chain joins TRBV27 and TRBJ2-7; no clear D gene. From germline, CDR1 is MNHEY and CDR2 SMNVEV (reference sequence). Trimming removed 0 bases from V and 3 bases from J, with 9 bases in between. The CDR3 totals 14 residues. The CDR3 DNA follows: TGTGCCAGCAGTTTATCACCGAATATCTACGAGCAGTACTTC. Translation gives CASSLSPNIYEQYF.

The chain carries TRBV7-6 and TRBJ2-3; D remains ambiguous. The V and J ends lost 4 bases and 4 bases respectively, with 12 bases between them. Germline CDR1 and CDR2: SGHVS and FNYEAQ. The CDR3 is made up of 14 amino acids. Here the CDR3 DNA reads TGTGCCAGCAGCTCAGGCAGGCTCGCAGATACGCAGTATTTT. It codes for CASSSGRLADTQYF.

Of note for this clone: The germline gene is not matched at one end of the junction; a read error may be the cause. The genes are TRBV7-2 and TRBJ1-1; D is uncertain. This CDR3 is built from 16 residues. Germline lookup yields CDR1 SGHTA and CDR2 FQGNSA. The CDR3 region is CASSSQSDLANTEAFF. The CDR3 DNA reads TGCGCCAGCAGCTCCCAATCCGATTTAGCGAACACTGAAGCTTTCTTT. Filled out from reference TRBV7-2 and TRBJ1-1, the complete variable domain reads GAGVSQSPSNKVTEKGKDVELRCDPISGHTALYWYRQSLGQGLEFLIYFQGNSAPDKSGLPSDRFSAERTGGSVSTLTIQRTQQEDSAVYLCASSSQSDLANTEAFFGQGTRLTVV.

The genes are TRBV20-1 and TRBJ2-5, with D tentatively TRBD2 (5 bases). CDR3 length: 11 amino acids. Trimming left V 8 bases short and J 1 base short, with 8 bases between. The germline V gene encodes CDR1 DFQATT and CDR2 SNEGSKA (reference sequence). CDR3 sequence reads: CSNRGQETQYF. The CDR3 nucleotides read TGCAGTAACCGGGGCCAAGAGACCCAGTACTTC.

The genes are TRBV7-8 and TRBJ1-6; 10 bases align to TRBD1. The CDR3 runs 15 residues. The V gene end was trimmed by 7 bases and the J gene end by 7 bases; junction bases not matched to a gene: 7. From germline, CDR1 is SGHVS and CDR2 FQNEAQ. DNA of the CDR3: TGTGCCAGCACCCGGGACAGGGGTGCAAATTCACCCCTCCACTTT. It is translated as CASTRDRGANSPLHF.

The J gene is TRBJ1-2, the V gene TRBV4-2; a possible D gene is TRBD1 (5 bases). V lost 0 bases and J 3 bases, leaving 8 bases between the germline ends. The CDR3 has 14 amino acids. The germline V gene has CDR1 LGHNA and CDR2 YNFKEQ. The CDR3 DNA is TGTGCCAGCAGCCAAGAGGGGGTTGACTATGGCTACACCTTC. It yields the protein CASSQEGVDYGYTF.

This clone has a handful of counts. This sequence joins TRBV11-2 and TRBJ2-1, with 7 bases lining up with TRBD2. The germline gives CDR1 SGHAT, CDR2 FQNNGV. This CDR3 region has 16 residues. With V trimmed by 5 bases and J by 3 bases, 10 bases remained unmatched. The DNA for the CDR3 is TGTGCCAGCAGCCAATCCGCGGGAGCCGTCTACAATGAGCAGTTCTTC. Its translation is CASSQSAGAVYNEQFF.

Only a few counts were recorded for this clone. The V gene is TRBV30, the J gene TRBJ1-5; the match to TRBD1 covers 8 bases. J lost 7 bases, V lost 2 bases, and 7 bases had no gene match. The CDR3 spans 14 residues. Germline V gene sequence: CDR1 GTSNPN, CDR2 SVGIG (reference sequence). The CDR3 is CAWSPPGQVQPQHF. The CDR3 DNA sequence: TGTGCCTGGAGTCCACCGGGACAGGTACAGCCCCAGCATTTT.

This chain links TRBV28 with TRBJ2-7, with TRBD1 matching 8 bases. After removal of 8 bases from V and 2 bases from J, the junction contained 5 bases not matched to a gene. CDR3 length: 13 residues. CDR1 and CDR2 from the germline V gene are MDHEN and SYDVKM. The chain's CDR3 is CASVDRGTYEQYF. The CDR3 DNA follows: TGTGCCAGCGTCGACAGGGGAACCTACGAGCAGTACTTC.

J is TRBJ1-1 and V is TRBV12-5, with 7 positions matching TRBD1. The CDR3 has 14 residues. Germline V gene sequence: CDR1 LGHNT, CDR2 FRNRAP. V dropped 7 bases and J dropped 5; count of bases not matched to a gene: 10. The CDR3 loop is CASAAQGGLTEAFF. CDR3 sequence (DNA): TGTGCTAGTGCCGCCCAGGGGGGCTTGACTGAAGCTTTCTTT.

The V and J genes are TRBV4-3 and TRBJ1-2, with 7 nucleotides matching TRBD1. Trimming removed 1 base from V and 8 bases from J; junction bases left unmatched: 7. The CDR3 consists of 14 residues. Germline CDR1 and CDR2: LGHNA and YSLEER. The CDR3 DNA is TGCGCCAGCAGCCAAGCTATAGGGGGCCGGGGCTACACCTTC. Amino acids: CASSQAIGGRGYTF.